A selection of T cell receptor beta chains follows, all from one sample in a study of T cell repertoires in cytomegalovirus infection. Each CDR3 protein is one row after TCRdb ran MiXCR on the reads. Of roughly 990,000 distinct CDR3 sequences in the sample, around 30% are singletons; the top ten hold over 12%. These TCRs' antigens remain unknown. The sequencing used cultured CD8+ T cells from PBMCs, collected from culture after CMV antigen stimulation. Source of these receptors: a human donor in good health (CMV status not recorded). Some clones in this sample may be carry-over from other donors' samples. Each CDR3 is given with its conserved first and last residue. A D gene is named only where the DNA matches it firmly. The size entry is marked missing in some rows and otherwise reads once, few, many or a size class.

abundance: few; d_gene: -; j_gene: TRBJ2-5; v_gene: TRBV7-9; CDR3nt: TGTGCCAGCAGCTTAGACAACACCCAAGAGACCCAGTACTTC; CDR3aa: CASSLDNTQETQYF
abundance: -; d_gene: TRBD2; j_gene: TRBJ2-1; v_gene: TRBV6-2/TRBV6-3; CDR3nt: TGTGCCAGCAGTCGCGACGGGGACTATGAAAATGAGCAGTTCTTC; CDR3aa: CASSRDGDYENEQFF
abundance: -; d_gene: -; j_gene: TRBJ2-1; v_gene: TRBV20-1; CDR3nt: TGCAGTGCTAATAGTGACGGACTCGAGCAGTTCTTC; CDR3aa: CSANSDGLEQFF
abundance: -; d_gene: -; j_gene: TRBJ2-3; v_gene: TRBV19; CDR3nt: TGTGCCAGTAGTATATCAGAAGTGCGGACTCGAGCGGGAGATACGCAGTATTTT; CDR3aa: CASSISEVRTRAGDTQYF
abundance: -; d_gene: TRBD1; j_gene: TRBJ1-1; v_gene: TRBV15; CDR3nt: TGTGCCACAAGAACCGGGACAGCAGTTGAAGCTTTCTTT; CDR3aa: CATRTGTAVEAFF
abundance: few; d_gene: -; j_gene: TRBJ2-5; v_gene: TRBV6-6; CDR3nt: TGTGCCAGCAGCCCAGGGGCACCTCAAGAGACCCAGTACTTC; CDR3aa: CASSPGAPQETQYF
abundance: many; d_gene: -; j_gene: TRBJ2-2; v_gene: TRBV7-2; CDR3nt: TGTGCCAGCAGCTCAACGAACACCGGGGAGCTGTTTTTT; CDR3aa: CASSSTNTGELFF
abundance: few; d_gene: TRBD2; j_gene: TRBJ2-1; v_gene: TRBV6-6; CDR3nt: TGTGCCAGCAGTGATACTCGTAGCGGGCGATTCTACAATGAGCAGTTCTTC; CDR3aa: CASSDTRSGRFYNEQFF
abundance: -; d_gene: -; j_gene: TRBJ2-3; v_gene: TRBV11-2; CDR3nt: TGTGCCAGCAGCCCCGGGCCCGTCTCGTATTTT; CDR3aa: CASSPGPVSYF
abundance: -; d_gene: -; j_gene: TRBJ1-2; v_gene: TRBV9; CDR3nt: TGTGCCAGCAGCGTAGGACTGGGGACTAACTATGGCTACACCTTC; CDR3aa: CASSVGLGTNYGYTF
abundance: few; d_gene: -; j_gene: TRBJ1-6; v_gene: TRBV6-6; CDR3nt: TGTGCCAGCAGTTACCTCAGGGGCTATAATTCACCCCTCCACTTT; CDR3aa: CASSYLRGYNSPLHF
abundance: -; d_gene: TRBD1; j_gene: TRBJ2-5; v_gene: TRBV6-5; CDR3nt: TGTGCCAGCAGTTACTCCGCGATTCGAATTCCGGGACAGGGAATAACGGAGACCCAGTACTTC; CDR3aa: CASSYSAIRIPGQGITETQYF
abundance: few; d_gene: -; j_gene: TRBJ1-1; v_gene: TRBV7-9; CDR3nt: TGTGCCGGTGGCCCGAACACTGAAGCTTTCTTT; CDR3aa: CAGGPNTEAFF
abundance: -; d_gene: -; j_gene: TRBJ1-1; v_gene: TRBV27; CDR3nt: TGTGCCAGCAGTTTACTGGTCAGTGACACTGAAGCTTTCTTT; CDR3aa: CASSLLVSDTEAFF
abundance: few; d_gene: TRBD1; j_gene: TRBJ1-2; v_gene: TRBV7-6; CDR3nt: TGTGCCAGCAGCTCAAGGGGGGGGGACAGGGGAAAGTGGGACTATGGCTACACCTTC; CDR3aa: CASSSRGGDRGKWDYGYTF
abundance: -; d_gene: -; j_gene: TRBJ1-5; v_gene: TRBV12-5; CDR3nt: TGTGCTAGTGGCTCCCCAGACAGGCGCTTTAGGCCCCAGCATTTT; CDR3aa: CASGSPDRRFRPQHF
abundance: -; d_gene: -; j_gene: TRBJ2-3; v_gene: TRBV7-3; CDR3nt: TGTGCCAGCAGCGCCGACAGGGATACGCAGTATTTT; CDR3aa: CASSADRDTQYF
abundance: few; d_gene: -; j_gene: TRBJ1-2; v_gene: TRBV27; CDR3nt: TGTGCCAGCAGTTTCTCCGGGACAATCTATGGCTACACCTTC; CDR3aa: CASSFSGTIYGYTF
abundance: few; d_gene: -; j_gene: TRBJ1-4; v_gene: TRBV29-1; CDR3nt: TGCAGCGTAGGGATTGGCTTAACTAATGAAAAACTGTTTTTT; CDR3aa: CSVGIGLTNEKLFF
abundance: -; d_gene: -; j_gene: TRBJ2-1; v_gene: TRBV29-1; CDR3nt: TGCAGCGTTGAAGGGTTTTTGGTTGGGAATGAGCAGTTCTTC; CDR3aa: CSVEGFLVGNEQFF
abundance: few; d_gene: -; j_gene: TRBJ2-2; v_gene: TRBV7-3; CDR3nt: TGTGCAAGCGGGACAGAAATGAACACCGGGGAGCTGTTTTTT; CDR3aa: CASGTEMNTGELFF
abundance: few; d_gene: TRBD1; j_gene: TRBJ1-1; v_gene: TRBV5-4; CDR3nt: TGTGCCAGCAGGACAGGGTGGAGCACTGAAGCTTTCTTT; CDR3aa: CASRTGWSTEAFF
abundance: -; d_gene: -; j_gene: TRBJ2-1; v_gene: TRBV7-8; CDR3nt: TGTGCCAGCAGCTTACAAGCTGTTCCCCACAATGAGCAGTTCTTC; CDR3aa: CASSLQAVPHNEQFF
abundance: -; d_gene: TRBD2; j_gene: TRBJ2-1; v_gene: TRBV4-3; CDR3nt: TGCGCCAGCAGCCAGGGGAGCGGGGGGGCCTATAATGAGCAGTTCTTC; CDR3aa: CASSQGSGGAYNEQFF
abundance: -; d_gene: -; j_gene: TRBJ1-1; v_gene: TRBV19; CDR3nt: TGTGCCAGTGCGGTTCAGAGCGGCGGGTACACTGAAGCTTTCTTT; CDR3aa: CASAVQSGGYTEAFF
abundance: -; d_gene: -; j_gene: TRBJ2-5; v_gene: TRBV29-1; CDR3nt: TGCAGCGCTCGACCCCGGGATGCGTACCAAGAGACCCAGTACTTC; CDR3aa: CSARPRDAYQETQYF
abundance: -; d_gene: -; j_gene: TRBJ2-1; v_gene: TRBV19; CDR3nt: TGTGCCTGTAGGACGGGGCTAAGTGAGCAGTTCTTC; CDR3aa: CACRTGLSEQFF
abundance: few; d_gene: -; j_gene: TRBJ1-1; v_gene: TRBV28; CDR3nt: TGTGCCACTGGGGGGACACCGGCATTACTGAACACTGAAGCTTTCTTT; CDR3aa: CATGGTPALLNTEAFF
abundance: many; d_gene: -; j_gene: TRBJ1-1; v_gene: TRBV7-6; CDR3nt: TGTGCCAGCAGTAAGACAGGAGGAAACACTGAAGCTTTCTTT; CDR3aa: CASSKTGGNTEAFF
abundance: -; d_gene: TRBD2; j_gene: TRBJ2-7; v_gene: TRBV5-1; CDR3nt: TGCGCCAGCAGCTGGAGGGGAGGGAGCTCCTACGAGCAGTACTTC; CDR3aa: CASSWRGGSSYEQYF
abundance: many; d_gene: -; j_gene: TRBJ1-5; v_gene: TRBV12-5; CDR3nt: TGTGCTAGTGGTTTCGTGACCGATCTGAGCAATCAGCCCCAGCATTTT; CDR3aa: CASGFVTDLSNQPQHF
abundance: many; d_gene: TRBD2; j_gene: TRBJ2-3; v_gene: TRBV7-6; CDR3nt: TGTGCCAGCAGCTTAGGCGGGGGGCAGGTAGATACGCAGTATTTT; CDR3aa: CASSLGGGQVDTQYF
abundance: few; d_gene: TRBD1; j_gene: TRBJ1-6; v_gene: TRBV10-3; CDR3nt: TGTGCCATCACAACAGGGGCAAATAATTCACCCCTCCACTTT; CDR3aa: CAITTGANNSPLHF
abundance: -; d_gene: TRBD1; j_gene: TRBJ1-2; v_gene: TRBV7-9; CDR3nt: TGTGCCAGCAGCGCCCCGGGACAGGGGCGCTATGGCTACACCTTC; CDR3aa: CASSAPGQGRYGYTF
abundance: -; d_gene: -; j_gene: TRBJ2-3; v_gene: TRBV12-3/TRBV12-4; CDR3nt: TGTGCCAGCAGTTTTTCTACAGGCCAGGATACGCAGTATTTT; CDR3aa: CASSFSTGQDTQYF
abundance: -; d_gene: -; j_gene: TRBJ1-1; v_gene: TRBV29-1; CDR3nt: TGCAGCGTTGAAGGTCTGGATGAAGCTTTCTTT; CDR3aa: CSVEGLDEAFF
abundance: few; d_gene: -; j_gene: TRBJ1-1; v_gene: TRBV20-1; CDR3nt: TGCAGTGCTCGTATGTGGTCTGAAGCTTTCTTT; CDR3aa: CSARMWSEAFF
abundance: -; d_gene: -; j_gene: TRBJ1-2; v_gene: TRBV27; CDR3nt: TGTGCCAGCAGTCCTATACAGCTCATAAACTATGGCTACACCTTC; CDR3aa: CASSPIQLINYGYTF
abundance: -; d_gene: -; j_gene: TRBJ2-1; v_gene: TRBV7-6; CDR3nt: TGTGCCAGCAGTAACGGACAGAATGAGCAGTTCTTC; CDR3aa: CASSNGQNEQFF
abundance: many; d_gene: -; j_gene: TRBJ1-1; v_gene: TRBV7-6; CDR3nt: TGTGCCAGCAGCTTAGCGGAGTACACTGAAGCTTTCTTT; CDR3aa: CASSLAEYTEAFF
abundance: many; d_gene: -; j_gene: TRBJ1-2; v_gene: TRBV6-5; CDR3nt: TGTGCCAGCAGTTACGCCGGCTATGGCTACACCTTC; CDR3aa: CASSYAGYGYTF
abundance: -; d_gene: -; j_gene: TRBJ1-2; v_gene: TRBV28; CDR3nt: TGTGCCGGGGGTGGGGGCATCGTCTACACCTTC; CDR3aa: CAGGGGIVYTF
abundance: many; d_gene: TRBD2; j_gene: TRBJ2-5; v_gene: TRBV5-6; CDR3nt: TGTGCCAGCAAACTAGGCCGGCCGGGAGGCGCCTGGCTCCAAGAGACCCAGTACTTC; CDR3aa: CASKLGRPGGAWLQETQYF
abundance: few; d_gene: TRBD2; j_gene: TRBJ2-3; v_gene: TRBV4-1; CDR3nt: TGCGCCAGCAGCCAAGTGGGAGGGAAGGGCTATTTTCTCACAGATACGCAGTATTTT; CDR3aa: CASSQVGGKGYFLTDTQYF
abundance: few; d_gene: -; j_gene: TRBJ1-2; v_gene: TRBV11-2; CDR3nt: TGTGCCAGCAGCGATAGTGCGGGGGCCGGCTATGGCTACACCTTC; CDR3aa: CASSDSAGAGYGYTF
abundance: many; d_gene: TRBD1; j_gene: TRBJ2-1; v_gene: TRBV7-9; CDR3nt: TGTGCCAGCAGTCCTAACAGGGGTGCCTACAATGAGCAGTTCTTC; CDR3aa: CASSPNRGAYNEQFF
abundance: few; d_gene: -; j_gene: TRBJ1-1; v_gene: TRBV9; CDR3nt: TGTGCCAGCAGCCCCCCGGGGGGGTTCCTCACTGAAGCTTTCTTT; CDR3aa: CASSPPGGFLTEAFF
abundance: -; d_gene: -; j_gene: TRBJ1-6; v_gene: TRBV7-9; CDR3nt: TGTGCCAGCAGCCCTACTACCCCTATGACGCAGAATTCACCCCTCCACTTT; CDR3aa: CASSPTTPMTQNSPLHF
abundance: few; d_gene: TRBD1; j_gene: TRBJ1-1; v_gene: TRBV19; CDR3nt: TGTGCCAGTAAGCGGGAGACAGGGGCCACTGAAGCTTTCTTT; CDR3aa: CASKRETGATEAFF
abundance: few; d_gene: -; j_gene: TRBJ2-3; v_gene: TRBV20-1; CDR3nt: TGCAGTGCCGCCGAGTCTAGCACAGATACGCAGTATTTT; CDR3aa: CSAAESSTDTQYF
abundance: -; d_gene: -; j_gene: TRBJ2-1; v_gene: TRBV6-1; CDR3nt: TGTGCCAGCAGTGAGTGGCTAGTGGGGTTTGAGCAGTTCTTC; CDR3aa: CASSEWLVGFEQFF
abundance: few; d_gene: -; j_gene: TRBJ2-1; v_gene: TRBV6-5; CDR3nt: TGTGCCAGCAGTTACAGTCAGGAAATCTACAATGAGCAGTTCTTC; CDR3aa: CASSYSQEIYNEQFF
abundance: -; d_gene: -; j_gene: TRBJ1-2; v_gene: TRBV6-5; CDR3nt: TGTGCCAGCTCAGCAGGGTTAATAGATGGCTACACCTTC; CDR3aa: CASSAGLIDGYTF
abundance: few; d_gene: TRBD2; j_gene: TRBJ2-5; v_gene: TRBV6-6; CDR3nt: TGTGCCAGCAGTTACCTCAAGCGGGGAAGTCAAGAGACCCAGTACTTC; CDR3aa: CASSYLKRGSQETQYF
abundance: -; d_gene: -; j_gene: TRBJ2-1; v_gene: TRBV3-1; CDR3nt: TGTGCCAGCAGCCCCCTACAGGGTTACTACGATGAGCAGTTCTTC; CDR3aa: CASSPLQGYYDEQFF
abundance: -; d_gene: -; j_gene: TRBJ1-5; v_gene: TRBV12-3/TRBV12-4; CDR3nt: TGTGCCAGCAGTTTAGTATCGGGAGGGCGTAGCAATCAGCCCCAGCATTTT; CDR3aa: CASSLVSGGRSNQPQHF
abundance: -; d_gene: TRBD1; j_gene: TRBJ1-4; v_gene: TRBV7-6; CDR3nt: TGTGCCAGCAGTAAGACAGGGGGCGATGAAAAACTGTTTTTT; CDR3aa: CASSKTGGDEKLFF
abundance: -; d_gene: -; j_gene: TRBJ1-2; v_gene: TRBV10-3; CDR3nt: TGTGCCATCAGCCTTTCGGACACACCAGGAGATGGCTACACCTTC; CDR3aa: CAISLSDTPGDGYTF
abundance: -; d_gene: -; j_gene: TRBJ1-1; v_gene: TRBV9; CDR3nt: TGTGCCAGCAGCGCCGTTAGCAATGAAGCTTTCTTT; CDR3aa: CASSAVSNEAFF